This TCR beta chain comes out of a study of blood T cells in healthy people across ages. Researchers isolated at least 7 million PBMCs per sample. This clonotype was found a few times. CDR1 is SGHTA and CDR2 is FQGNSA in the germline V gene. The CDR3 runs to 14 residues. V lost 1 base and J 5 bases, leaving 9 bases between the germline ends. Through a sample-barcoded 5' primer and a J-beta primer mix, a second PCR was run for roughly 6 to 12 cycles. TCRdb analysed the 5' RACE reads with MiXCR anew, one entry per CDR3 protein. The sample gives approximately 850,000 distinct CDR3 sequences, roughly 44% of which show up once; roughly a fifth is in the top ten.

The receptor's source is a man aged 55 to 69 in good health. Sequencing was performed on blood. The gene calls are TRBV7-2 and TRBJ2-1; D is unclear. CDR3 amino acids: CASSLVGPDNEQFF. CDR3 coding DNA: TGTGCCAGCAGCTTAGTTGGCCCAGACAATGAGCAGTTCTTC.